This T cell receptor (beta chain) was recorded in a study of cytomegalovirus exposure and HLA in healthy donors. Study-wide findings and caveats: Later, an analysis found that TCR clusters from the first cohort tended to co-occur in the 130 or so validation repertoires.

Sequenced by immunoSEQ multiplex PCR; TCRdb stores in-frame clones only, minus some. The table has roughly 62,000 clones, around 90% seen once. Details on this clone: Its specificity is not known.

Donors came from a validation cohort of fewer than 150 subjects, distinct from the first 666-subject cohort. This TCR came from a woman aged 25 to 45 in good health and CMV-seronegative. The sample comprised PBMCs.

Written as DNA, the CDR3 is TGTGCCAGCGCCCGGGGGAGGACAGGCCAAACTAACTATGGCTACACCTTC. It codes for CASARGRTGQTNYGYTF. The chain uses TRBV19 and TRBJ1-2, with TRBD1 matching 7 bases. This CDR3 has 17 amino acids. V lost 9 bases and J lost 0; bases outside the gene matches: 16. Per germline, CDR1 LNHDA and CDR2 SQIVND (reference sequence).